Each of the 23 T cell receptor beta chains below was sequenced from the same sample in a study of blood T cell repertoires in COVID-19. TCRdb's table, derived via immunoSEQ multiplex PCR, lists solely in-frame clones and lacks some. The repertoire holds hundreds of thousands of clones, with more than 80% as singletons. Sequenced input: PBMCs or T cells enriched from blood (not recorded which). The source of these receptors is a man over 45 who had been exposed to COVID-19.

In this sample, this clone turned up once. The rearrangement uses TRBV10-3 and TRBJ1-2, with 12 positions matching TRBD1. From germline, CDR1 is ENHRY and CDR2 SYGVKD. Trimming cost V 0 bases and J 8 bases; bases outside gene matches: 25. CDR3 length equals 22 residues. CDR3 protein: CAISESTKAVTLWGQGAKGYTF. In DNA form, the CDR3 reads TGTGCCATCAGTGAGTCCACAAAAGCTGTAACATTGTGGGGACAGGGGGCGAAAGGCTACACCTTC.

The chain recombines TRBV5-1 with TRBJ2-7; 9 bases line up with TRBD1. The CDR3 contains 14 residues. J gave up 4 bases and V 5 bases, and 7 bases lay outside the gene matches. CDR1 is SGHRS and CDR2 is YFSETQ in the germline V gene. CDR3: CASRSGTGYYEQYF. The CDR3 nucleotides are TGCGCCAGCAGATCCGGGACAGGGTATTACGAGCAGTACTTC. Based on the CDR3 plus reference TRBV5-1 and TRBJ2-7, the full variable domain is KAGVTQTPRYLIKTRGQQVTLSCSPISGHRSVSWYQQTPGQGLQFLFEYFSETQRNKGNFPGRFSGRQFSNSRSEMNVSTLELGDSALYLCASRSGTGYYEQYFGPGTRLTVT.

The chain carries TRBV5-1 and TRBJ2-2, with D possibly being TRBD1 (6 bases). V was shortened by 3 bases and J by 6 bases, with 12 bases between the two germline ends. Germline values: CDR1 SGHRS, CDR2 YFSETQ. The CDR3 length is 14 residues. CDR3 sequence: CASSSGTNPGELFF. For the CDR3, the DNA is TGCGCCAGCAGCTCCGGGACAAATCCCGGGGAGCTGTTTTTT. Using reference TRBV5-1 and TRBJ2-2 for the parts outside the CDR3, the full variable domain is KAGVTQTPRYLIKTRGQQVTLSCSPISGHRSVSWYQQTPGQGLQFLFEYFSETQRNKGNFPGRFSGRQFSNSRSEMNVSTLELGDSALYLCASSSGTNPGELFFGEGSRLTVL.

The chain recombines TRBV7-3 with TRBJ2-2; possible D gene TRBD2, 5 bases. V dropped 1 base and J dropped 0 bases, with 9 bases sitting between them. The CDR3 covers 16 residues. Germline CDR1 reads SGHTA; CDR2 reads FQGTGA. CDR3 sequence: CASSLNVGANTGELFF. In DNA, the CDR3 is TGTGCCAGCAGCTTAAATGTGGGAGCGAACACCGGGGAGCTGTTTTTT. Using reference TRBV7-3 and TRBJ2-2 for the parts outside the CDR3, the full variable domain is GAGVSQTPSNKVTEKGKYVELRCDPISGHTALYWYRQSLGQGPEFLIYFQGTGAADDSGLPNDRFFAVRPEGSVSTLKIQRTERGDSAVYLCASSLNVGANTGELFFGEGSRLTVL.

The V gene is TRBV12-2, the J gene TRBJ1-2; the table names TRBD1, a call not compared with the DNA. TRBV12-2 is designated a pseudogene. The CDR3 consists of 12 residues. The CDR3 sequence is CASRRESGQGCF. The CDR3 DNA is TGTGCAAGTCGCCGAGAATCGGGACAGGGATGCTTC.

This CDR3 reads CASSIRDRESGYTF. In DNA, the CDR3 is TGTGCCAGTAGTATCCGGGACAGGGAATCAGGCTACACCTTC. The genes are TRBV19 and TRBJ1-2; the match to TRBD1 covers 9 bases. Germline assignment: CDR1 LNHDA and CDR2 SQIVND (reference sequence). The J segment lost 8 bases and the V segment lost 3 bases, leaving 7 bases of the junction unmatched. The CDR3 length is 14 residues.

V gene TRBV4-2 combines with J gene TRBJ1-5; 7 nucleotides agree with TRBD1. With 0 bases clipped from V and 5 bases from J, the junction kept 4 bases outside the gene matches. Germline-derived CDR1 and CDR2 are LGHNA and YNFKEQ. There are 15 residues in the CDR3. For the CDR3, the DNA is TGTGCCAGCAGCCAAGAGGGACAGAGCTATCAGCCCCAGCATTTT. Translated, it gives CASSQEGQSYQPQHF.

The CDR3 is CASSLGRTNQETQYF. For the CDR3, the DNA is TGTGCCAGCAGTCTGGGGAGGACAAACCAAGAGACCCAGTACTTC. The chain links TRBV7-9 to TRBJ2-5; possible D gene TRBD2, 6 bases. The CDR3 has 15 amino acids. Trimming shortened V by 6 bases and J by 0 bases, and 14 bases separated the two germline ends. Germline assignment: CDR1 SEHNR and CDR2 FQNEAQ (reference sequence). The full variable domain, completed using reference TRBV7-9 and TRBJ2-5, is DTGVSQNPRHKITKRGQNVTFRCDPISEHNRLYWYRQTLGQGPEFLTYFQNEAQLEKSRLLSDRFSAERPKGSFSTLEIQRTEQGDSAMYLCASSLGRTNQETQYFGPGTRLLVL.

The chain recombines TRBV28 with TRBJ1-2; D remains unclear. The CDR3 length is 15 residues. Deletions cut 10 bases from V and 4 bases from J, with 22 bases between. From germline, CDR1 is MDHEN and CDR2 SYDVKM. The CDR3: CATRTAAATPYGYTF. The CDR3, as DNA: TGTGCCACCCGCACTGCCGCCGCGACTCCCTATGGCTACACCTTC.

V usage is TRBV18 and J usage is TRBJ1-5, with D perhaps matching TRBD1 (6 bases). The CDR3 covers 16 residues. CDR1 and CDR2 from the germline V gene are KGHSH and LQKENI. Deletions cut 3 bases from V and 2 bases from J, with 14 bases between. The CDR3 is CASSPRGGRGNQPQHF. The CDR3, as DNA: TGTGCCAGCTCACCCCGGGGGGGGCGTGGCAATCAGCCCCAGCATTTT. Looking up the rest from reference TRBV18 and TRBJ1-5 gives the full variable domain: NAGVMQNPRHLVRRRGQEARLRCSPMKGHSHVYWYRQLPEEGLKFMVYLQKENIIDESGMPKERFSAEFPKEGPSILRIQQVVRGDSAAYFCASSPRGGRGNQPQHFGDGTRLSIL.

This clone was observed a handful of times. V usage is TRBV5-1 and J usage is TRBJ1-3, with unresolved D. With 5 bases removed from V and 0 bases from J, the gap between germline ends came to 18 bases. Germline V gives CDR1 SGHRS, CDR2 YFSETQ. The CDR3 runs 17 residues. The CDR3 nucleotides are TGCGCCAGCAGTCCCGACACGACCTACCTCTCTGGAAACACCATATATTTT. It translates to CASSPDTTYLSGNTIYF.

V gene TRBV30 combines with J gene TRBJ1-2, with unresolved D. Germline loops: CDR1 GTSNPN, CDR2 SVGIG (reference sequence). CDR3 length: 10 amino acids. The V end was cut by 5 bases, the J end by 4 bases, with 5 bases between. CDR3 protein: CAWYFYGYTF. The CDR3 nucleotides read TGTGCCTGGTATTTCTATGGCTACACCTTC. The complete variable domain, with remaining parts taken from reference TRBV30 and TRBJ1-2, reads SQTIHQWPATLVQPVGSPLSLECTVEGTSNPNLYWYRQAAGRGLQLLFYSVGIGQISSEVPQNLSASRPQDRQFILSSKKLLLSDSGFYLCAWYFYGYTFGSGTRLTVV.

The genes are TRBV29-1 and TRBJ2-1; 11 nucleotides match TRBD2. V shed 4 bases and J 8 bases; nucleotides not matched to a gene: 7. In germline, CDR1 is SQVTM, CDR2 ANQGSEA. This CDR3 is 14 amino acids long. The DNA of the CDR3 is TGCAGCGTTGGGGCTAGCGGGAGGATGGATGAGCAGTTCTTC. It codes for CSVGASGRMDEQFF.

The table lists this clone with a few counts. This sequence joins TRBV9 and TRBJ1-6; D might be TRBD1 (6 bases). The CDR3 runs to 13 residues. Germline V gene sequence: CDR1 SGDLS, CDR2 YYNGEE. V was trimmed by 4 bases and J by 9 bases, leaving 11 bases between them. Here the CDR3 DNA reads TGTGCCAGCAGCCCCCAGGGGTTTTCACCCCTCCACTTT. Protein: CASSPQGFSPLHF. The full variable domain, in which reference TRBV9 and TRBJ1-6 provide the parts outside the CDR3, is DSGVTQTPKHLITATGQRVTLRCSPRSGDLSVYWYQQSLDQGLQFLIQYYNGEERAKGNILERFSAQQFPDLHSELNLSSLELGDSALYFCASSPQGFSPLHFGNGTRLTVT.

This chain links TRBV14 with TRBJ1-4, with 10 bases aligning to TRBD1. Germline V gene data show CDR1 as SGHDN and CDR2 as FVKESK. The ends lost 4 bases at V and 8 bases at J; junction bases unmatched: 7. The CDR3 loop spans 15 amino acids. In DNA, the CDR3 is TGTGCCAGCAGCCGCCTCCGGGACAGGGGCGAAAAACTGTTTTTT. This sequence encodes CASSRLRDRGEKLFF.

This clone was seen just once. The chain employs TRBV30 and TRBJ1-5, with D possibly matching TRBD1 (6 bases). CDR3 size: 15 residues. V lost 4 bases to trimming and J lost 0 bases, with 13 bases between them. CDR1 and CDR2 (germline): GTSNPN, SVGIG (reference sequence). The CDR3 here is CAWTRGLNSNQPQHF. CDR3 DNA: TGTGCCTGGACCAGGGGCTTGAATAGCAATCAGCCCCAGCATTTT.

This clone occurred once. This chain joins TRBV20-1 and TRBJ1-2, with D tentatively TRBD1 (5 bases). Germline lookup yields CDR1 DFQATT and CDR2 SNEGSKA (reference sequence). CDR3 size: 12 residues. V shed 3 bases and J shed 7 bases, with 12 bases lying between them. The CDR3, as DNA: TGCAGTGCTAGTGGTGGGGCTGGTGGCTACACCTTC. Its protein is CSASGGAGGYTF.

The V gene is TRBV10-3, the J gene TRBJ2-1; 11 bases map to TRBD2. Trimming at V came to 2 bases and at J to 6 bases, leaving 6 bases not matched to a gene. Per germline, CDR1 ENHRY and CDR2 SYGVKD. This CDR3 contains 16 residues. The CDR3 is CAISEVPSGRFNEQFF. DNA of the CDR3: TGTGCCATCAGTGAGGTACCTAGCGGGAGGTTCAATGAGCAGTTCTTC.

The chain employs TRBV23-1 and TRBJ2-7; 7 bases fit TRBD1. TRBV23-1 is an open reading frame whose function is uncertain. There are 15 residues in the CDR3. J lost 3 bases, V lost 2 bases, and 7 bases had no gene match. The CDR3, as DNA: TGCGCCAGCAGTCAAAGTTTTCCAGGGGGCTACGAGCAGTACTTC. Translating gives CASSQSFPGGYEQYF.

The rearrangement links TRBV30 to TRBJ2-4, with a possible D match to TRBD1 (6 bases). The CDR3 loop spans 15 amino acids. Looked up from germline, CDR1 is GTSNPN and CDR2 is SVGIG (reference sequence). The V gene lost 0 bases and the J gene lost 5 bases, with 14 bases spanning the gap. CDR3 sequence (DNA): TGTGCCTGGAGTGTTTTTGGACAGCGTGAAAACATTCAGTACTTC. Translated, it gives CAWSVFGQRENIQYF.

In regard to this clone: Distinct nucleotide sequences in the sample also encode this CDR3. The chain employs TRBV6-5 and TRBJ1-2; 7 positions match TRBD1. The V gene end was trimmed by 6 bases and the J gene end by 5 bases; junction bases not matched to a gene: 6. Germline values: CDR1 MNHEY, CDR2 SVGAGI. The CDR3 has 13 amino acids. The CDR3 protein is CASRRDRKYGYTF. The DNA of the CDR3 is TGTGCCAGCAGGAGGGACAGAAAATATGGCTACACCTTC.

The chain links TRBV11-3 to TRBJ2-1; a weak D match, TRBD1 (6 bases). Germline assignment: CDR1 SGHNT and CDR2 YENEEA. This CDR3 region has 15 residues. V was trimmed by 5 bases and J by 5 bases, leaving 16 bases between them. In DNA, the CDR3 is TGTGCCAGCAGCCCATACAGGGAAGGGAACAATGAGCAGTTCTTC. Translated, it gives CASSPYREGNNEQFF.

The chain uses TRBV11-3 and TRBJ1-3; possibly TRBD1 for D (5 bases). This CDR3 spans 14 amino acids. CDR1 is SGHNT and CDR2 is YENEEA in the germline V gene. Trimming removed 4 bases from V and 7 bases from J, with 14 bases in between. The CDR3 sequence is CASSSKGLRNTIYF. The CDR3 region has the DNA TGTGCCAGCAGCTCTAAGGGGTTGCGGAACACCATATATTTT.